The 2 T cell receptor beta chains presented below share a single source sample, sequenced in a study of blood T cell repertoires in COVID-19 (dated by TCRdb to 2020 to 2022). The method behind the library was the immunoSEQ multiplex PCR assay. Not all clones reach the TCRdb copy of this immuneACCESS table, which keeps in-frame sequences only. Checked studies attribute under half of the gap to unresolved V genes and leave the rest unexplained. This sample holds 250,000 or so clones; 80% to 90% were observed only once. Jointly, the top ten make up less than 4% of the sample. Sequencing used PBMCs or T cells enriched from blood (not recorded which). The receptors stem from a woman in her thirties or forties who had been exposed to COVID-19.

This sequence joins TRBV12-1 and TRBJ2-7; TRBD2 was called by the table and not checked on the DNA. TRBV12-1 is a pseudogene locus. The CDR3 contains 11 residues. The CDR3 nucleotides are TGTGCCAGCAGCCCCGGGGGCGAGCAGTACTTC. This translates into CASSPGGEQYF.

This chain links TRBV29-1 with TRBJ1-1; D is undetermined. Germline V gene data show CDR1 as SQVTM and CDR2 as ANQGSEA. The CDR3 extends over 13 amino acids. V lost 5 bases and J lost 5, with 15 bases in between. The CDR3 here is CSVSPGSGTEAFF. CDR3 nucleotides: TGCAGCGTTTCCCCGGGGTCTGGGACTGAAGCTTTCTTT.